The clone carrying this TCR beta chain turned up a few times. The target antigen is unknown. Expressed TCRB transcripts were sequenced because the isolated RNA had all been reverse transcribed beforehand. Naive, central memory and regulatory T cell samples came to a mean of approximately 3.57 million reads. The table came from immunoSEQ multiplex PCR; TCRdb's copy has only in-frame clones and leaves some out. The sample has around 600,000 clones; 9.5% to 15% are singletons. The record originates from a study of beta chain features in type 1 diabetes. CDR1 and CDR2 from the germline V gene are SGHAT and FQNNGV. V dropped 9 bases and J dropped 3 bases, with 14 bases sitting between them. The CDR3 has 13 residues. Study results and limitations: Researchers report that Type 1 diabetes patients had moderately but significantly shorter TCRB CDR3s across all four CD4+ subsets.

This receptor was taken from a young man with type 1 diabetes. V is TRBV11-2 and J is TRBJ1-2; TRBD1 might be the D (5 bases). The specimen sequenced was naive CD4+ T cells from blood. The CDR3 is CASSEGLDYGYTF. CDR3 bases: TGTGCCAGTTCGGAGGGGTTGGACTATGGCTACACCTTC.